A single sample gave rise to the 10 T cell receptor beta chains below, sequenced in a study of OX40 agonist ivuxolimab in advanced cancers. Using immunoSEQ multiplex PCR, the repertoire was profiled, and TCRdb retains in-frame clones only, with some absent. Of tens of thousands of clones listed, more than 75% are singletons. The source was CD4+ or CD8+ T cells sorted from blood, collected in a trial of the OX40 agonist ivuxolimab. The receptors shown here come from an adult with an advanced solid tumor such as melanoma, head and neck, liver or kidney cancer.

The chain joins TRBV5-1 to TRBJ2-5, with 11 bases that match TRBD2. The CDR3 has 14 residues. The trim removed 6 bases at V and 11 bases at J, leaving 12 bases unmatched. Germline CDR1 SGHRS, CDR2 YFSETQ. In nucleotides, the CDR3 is TGCGCCAGCAAAGGAACTAGCGGGAGTTTGGAGCAGTACTTC. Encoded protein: CASKGTSGSLEQYF. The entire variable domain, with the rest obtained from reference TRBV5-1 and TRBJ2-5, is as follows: KAGVTQTPRYLIKTRGQQVTLSCSPISGHRSVSWYQQTPGQGLQFLFEYFSETQRNKGNFPGRFSGRQFSNSRSEMNVSTLELGDSALYLCASKGTSGSLEQYFGPGTRLLVL.

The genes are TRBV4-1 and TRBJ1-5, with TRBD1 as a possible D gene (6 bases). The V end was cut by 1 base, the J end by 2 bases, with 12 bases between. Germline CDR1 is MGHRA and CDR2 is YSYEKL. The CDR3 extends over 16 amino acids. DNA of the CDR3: TGCGCCAGCAGCCAAGGCGGGGGGCTGGGCAATCAGCCCCAGCATTTT. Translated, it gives CASSQGGGLGNQPQHF.

CDR3 region: CASSGDGSYEQYF. The CDR3 DNA sequence: TGTGCCAGTAGTGGAGATGGGAGCTACGAGCAGTACTTC. V is TRBV19 and J is TRBJ2-7; tentatively, D is TRBD2 (5 bases). The CDR3 contains 13 residues. V lost 5 bases and J lost 3, with 11 bases in between. Germline loops: CDR1 LNHDA, CDR2 SQIVND (reference sequence).

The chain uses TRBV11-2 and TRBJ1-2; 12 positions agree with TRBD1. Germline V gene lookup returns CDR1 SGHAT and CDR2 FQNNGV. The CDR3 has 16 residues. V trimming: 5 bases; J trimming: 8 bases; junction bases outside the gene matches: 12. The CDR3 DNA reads TGTGCCAGCAGCCCGGACCGGGACAGGGGGCTTCAAGGCTACACCTTC. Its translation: CASSPDRDRGLQGYTF. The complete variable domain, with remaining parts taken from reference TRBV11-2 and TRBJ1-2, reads EAGVAQSPRYKIIEKRQSVAFWCNPISGHATLYWYQQILGQGPKLLIQFQNNGVVDDSQLPKDRFSAERLKGVDSTLKIQPAKLEDSAVYLCASSPDRDRGLQGYTFGSGTRLTVV.

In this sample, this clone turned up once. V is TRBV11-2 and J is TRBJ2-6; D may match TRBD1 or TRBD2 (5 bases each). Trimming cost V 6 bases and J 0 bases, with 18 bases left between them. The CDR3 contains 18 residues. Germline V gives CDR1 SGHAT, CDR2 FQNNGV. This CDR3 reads CASSNAAGSSSGANVLTF. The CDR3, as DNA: TGTGCCAGCAGTAATGCCGCAGGGAGTAGCTCTGGGGCCAACGTCCTGACTTTC.

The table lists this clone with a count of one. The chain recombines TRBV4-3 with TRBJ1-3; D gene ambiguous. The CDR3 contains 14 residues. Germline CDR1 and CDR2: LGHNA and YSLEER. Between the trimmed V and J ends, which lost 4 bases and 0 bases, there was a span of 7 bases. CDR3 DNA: TGCGCCAGCAGCCCCGGCCACTCTGGAAACACCATATATTTT. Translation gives CASSPGHSGNTIYF.

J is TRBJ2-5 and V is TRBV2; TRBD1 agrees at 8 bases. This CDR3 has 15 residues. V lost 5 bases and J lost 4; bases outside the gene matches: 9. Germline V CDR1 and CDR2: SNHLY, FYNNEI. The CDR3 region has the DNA TGTGCCAGCAGTACAACATCAGGGGGCCGAGAGACCCAGTACTTC. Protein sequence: CASSTTSGGRETQYF.

The CDR3 loop is CASTVGTGGTEAFF. CDR3 bases: TGCGCCAGCACTGTCGGGACAGGGGGCACTGAAGCTTTCTTT. The chain combines TRBV10-2 with TRBJ1-1, with 11 nucleotides matching TRBD1. Germline CDR1 is WSHSY and CDR2 is SAAADI. The CDR3 totals 14 residues. V lost 7 bases and J lost 4; bases outside the gene matches: 5.

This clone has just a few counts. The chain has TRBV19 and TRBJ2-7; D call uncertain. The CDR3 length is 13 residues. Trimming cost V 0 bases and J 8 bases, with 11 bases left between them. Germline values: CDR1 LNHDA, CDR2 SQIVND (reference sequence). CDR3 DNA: TGTGCCAGTAGTATAGAAGCCAGGTCAAAGCAGTACTTC. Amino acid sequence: CASSIEARSKQYF.

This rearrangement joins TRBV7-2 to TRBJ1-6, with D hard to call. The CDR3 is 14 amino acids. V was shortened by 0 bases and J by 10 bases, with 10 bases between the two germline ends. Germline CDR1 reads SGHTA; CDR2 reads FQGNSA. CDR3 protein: CASSLAPALSPLHF. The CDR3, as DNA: TGTGCCAGCAGCTTAGCTCCAGCACTATCACCCCTCCACTTT.